The 26 T cell receptor beta chains in this list originate from one sample, sequenced in a study of blood T cell repertoires in COVID-19. Sequencing was performed with immunoSEQ multiplex PCR; in TCRdb, only in-frame clones are kept and a portion is missing. The table lists approximately 97,000 clones, roughly 87% of them singletons, with about 5.7% in the top ten. Source material: peripheral blood. These receptors all stem from a woman aged 50 to 60 with COVID-19, enrolled during active disease.

V and J are TRBV7-2 and TRBJ2-5; 7 bases agree with TRBD2. CDR1 SGHTA and CDR2 FQGNSA come from the germline V gene. The CDR3 contains 15 residues. V trimming: 5 bases; J trimming: 5 bases; junction bases outside the gene matches: 11. The CDR3 protein is CASSRAGLGGETQYF. CDR3 nucleotides: TGTGCCAGCAGCCGTGCCGGTCTGGGGGGGGAGACCCAGTACTTC.

The chain carries TRBV30 and TRBJ2-7, with D perhaps TRBD1 (6 bases). Trimming removed 2 bases at V and 1 base at J, with 6 bases between. The germline V gene encodes CDR1 GTSNPN and CDR2 SVGIG (reference sequence). The CDR3 extends over 12 amino acids. CDR3 residues: CAWSQGSYEQYF. For the CDR3, the DNA is TGTGCCTGGAGTCAGGGGTCCTACGAGCAGTACTTC.

This clone was detected once. The chain has TRBV10-3 and TRBJ1-3; D gene unclear. This CDR3 comprises 12 residues. Germline-derived CDR1 and CDR2 are ENHRY and SYGVKD. Trimming pared 6 bases from V and 8 bases from J, leaving 11 bases between. CDR3 in DNA: TGTGCCATCAGCACCCCACCAGACACCATATATTTT. Amino acids: CAISTPPDTIYF.

This rearrangement joins TRBV29-1 to TRBJ1-2, with a possible D match to TRBD1 (5 bases). The germline CDR1 and CDR2 sequences are SQVTM and ANQGSEA. With 4 bases removed from V and 7 bases from J, the gap between germline ends came to 10 bases. The CDR3 length is 11 residues. The CDR3 sequence: CSVAGVGGYTF. CDR3 DNA sequence: TGCAGCGTTGCGGGGGTTGGTGGCTACACCTTC.

The chain carries TRBV4-3 and TRBJ2-1; a weak D match, TRBD2 (5 bases). This CDR3 comprises 14 residues. The germline V gene has CDR1 LGHNA and CDR2 YSLEER. V was clipped by 1 base and J by 7 bases, with 11 bases between them. The CDR3 reads CASSQGTERNEQFF. The CDR3 DNA follows: TGCGCCAGCAGCCAAGGGACGGAGCGGAATGAGCAGTTCTTC.

The J gene is TRBJ1-2, the V gene TRBV5-1, with 9 nucleotides matching TRBD1. The CDR3 is 15 residues long. The germline V gene encodes CDR1 SGHRS and CDR2 YFSETQ. J gave up 3 bases and V 2 bases, and 5 bases lay outside the gene matches. The CDR3 DNA follows: TGCGCCAGCAGCTTTGACAGGGGGACCGACTATGGCTACACCTTC. This gives the protein CASSFDRGTDYGYTF.

The V call is TRBV6-4, the J call TRBJ1-2; no clear D gene. Trimming removed 0 bases from V and 8 bases from J, with 19 bases in between. Germline CDR1 reads MRHNA; CDR2 reads SNTAGT. This CDR3 contains 16 residues. The CDR3 loop reads CASSDSRFGPAWGYTF. The DNA for the CDR3 is TGTGCCAGCAGTGACTCGAGGTTCGGCCCCGCGTGGGGCTACACCTTC.

J is TRBJ2-5 and V is TRBV5-4; 8 bases map to TRBD2. Germline lookup yields CDR1 SGHNT and CDR2 YYREEE (reference sequence). The V and J ends lost 4 bases and 5 bases, in that order; junction bases with no gene match: 7. The CDR3 spans 14 residues. CDR3 bases: TGTGCCAGCAGCGAGGCGGGGGGCCGGGAGACCCAGTACTTC. Residues: CASSEAGGRETQYF.

V gene TRBV7-9 combines with J gene TRBJ2-5; TRBD2 matches at 11 bases. V lost 5 bases and J lost 2; bases outside the gene matches: 7. Germline CDR1 SEHNR, CDR2 FQNEAQ (reference sequence). The CDR3 loop spans 16 amino acids. CDR3 sequence: CASSQGLAGVQETQYF. In DNA form, the CDR3 reads TGTGCCAGCAGCCAAGGACTAGCGGGCGTACAAGAGACCCAGTACTTC.

V gene TRBV28 combines with J gene TRBJ1-4; D unresolved. V dropped 5 bases and J dropped 8 bases, with 15 bases sitting between them. The CDR3 consists of 14 residues. Germline V gene sequence: CDR1 MDHEN, CDR2 SYDVKM. The CDR3 DNA reads as TGTGCCAGCAGTCCCTTCACTAATAACGAAAAACTGTTTTTT. Translating it yields CASSPFTNNEKLFF.

This clone was seen a few times. This chain links TRBV19 with TRBJ1-3; TRBD1 matches 7 bases. J lost 7 bases, V lost 3 bases, and 9 bases had no gene match. CDR3 length: 15 residues. Germline V lookup: CDR1 LNHDA, CDR2 SQIVND (reference sequence). The CDR3 DNA follows: TGTGCCAGTAGTATCTCCCCGACAGGGAGGAACACCATATATTTT. This codes for CASSISPTGRNTIYF.

The chain employs TRBV10-3 and TRBJ2-5; 7 bases agree with TRBD1. V gave up 7 bases and J gave up 5 bases; unmatched junction bases: 7. Per germline, CDR1 ENHRY and CDR2 SYGVKD. The CDR3 spans 13 residues. Here the CDR3 DNA reads TGTGCCATCACTCCGGACAGGACCGAGACCCAGTACTTC. Its protein product is CAITPDRTETQYF.

This chain links TRBV18 with TRBJ1-1, with 8 positions matching TRBD1. CDR3 size: 14 residues. The junction had 2 bases not matched to a gene; V was cut back by 4 bases and J by 1 base. The germline gives CDR1 KGHSH, CDR2 LQKENI. The CDR3 reads CASSHGTGNTEAFF. In DNA form, the CDR3 reads TGTGCCAGCTCACACGGGACAGGGAACACTGAAGCTTTCTTT.

This chain joins TRBV3-1 (or the pseudogene TRBV3-2) and TRBJ2-7; 7 bases agree with TRBD1. This CDR3 has 13 residues. The germline V gene encodes CDR1 LGHDT and CDR2 YNNKEL (reference sequence). With 6 bases clipped from V and 0 bases from J, the junction kept 2 bases outside the gene matches. The CDR3 DNA follows: TGTGCCAGCAGAGGGACAGTCTCCTACGAGCAGTACTTC. The encoded protein is CASRGTVSYEQYF.

The chain employs TRBV29-1 and TRBJ1-1; D ambiguous. CDR3 length: 15 residues. The V gene lost 6 bases and the J gene lost 0 bases, with 17 bases spanning the gap. CDR1 and CDR2 (germline): SQVTM, ANQGSEA. In nucleotides, the CDR3 is TGCAGCGTCCTCTTTCCAGGCAGCATGAACACTGAAGCTTTCTTT. It translates to CSVLFPGSMNTEAFF. Filled out from reference TRBV29-1 and TRBJ1-1, the complete variable domain reads SAVISQKPSRDICQRGTSLTIQCQVDSQVTMMFWYRQQPGQSLTLIATANQGSEATYESGFVIDKFPISRPNLTFSTLTVSNMSPEDSSIYLCSVLFPGSMNTEAFFGQGTRLTVV.

The rearrangement uses TRBV7-2 and TRBJ1-4; TRBD1 agrees at 9 bases. The V gene's germline CDR1 is SGHTA and CDR2 FQGNSA. Trimming took 5 bases from V and 0 from J; bases not matched to a gene: 4. The CDR3 has 16 amino acids. The CDR3 loop is CASSQGQGTTNEKLFF. For the CDR3, the DNA is TGTGCCAGCAGCCAGGGACAGGGAACAACTAATGAAAAACTGTTTTTT.

This rearrangement joins TRBV2 to TRBJ1-4, with 7 bases aligning to TRBD1. Looked up from germline, CDR1 is SNHLY and CDR2 is FYNNEI. CDR3 size: 13 residues. V lost 7 bases, J lost 4 bases, and 3 bases stayed unmatched. The CDR3 region is CASTGQLNEKLFF. The CDR3 DNA follows: TGTGCCAGCACGGGACAGCTTAATGAAAAACTGTTTTTT.

A few counts support this clone. This chain links TRBV27 with TRBJ1-2, with 12 bases identical to TRBD1. CDR1 and CDR2 from the germline V gene are MNHEY and SMNVEV (reference sequence). Trimming at V came to 2 bases and at J to 4 bases, leaving 14 bases not matched to a gene. The CDR3 extends over 19 amino acids. The CDR3 region is CASSLVGTGGKMGRYGYTF. The CDR3 nucleotides are TGTGCCAGCAGTTTAGTGGGGACAGGGGGCAAGATGGGGCGCTATGGCTACACCTTC.

This clone appeared a few times. The chain recombines TRBV6-6 with TRBJ1-2; tentative D call: TRBD1 (5 bases). The CDR3 runs to 13 residues. The V end lost 8 bases, the J end lost 3 bases, and 13 bases lay between the germline ends. Germline V gene sequence: CDR1 MNHNY, CDR2 SVGAGI (reference sequence). In DNA, the CDR3 is TGTGCCAGCTCCAGTAAAGGGGACTATGGCTACACCTTC. Translation: CASSSKGDYGYTF.

This clone is a singleton in its sample. This sequence joins TRBV11-2 and TRBJ2-3, with 8 bases identical to TRBD2. CDR1 is SGHAT, CDR2 FQNNGV, per germline. This CDR3 comprises 18 residues. V shed 3 bases and J 0 bases; nucleotides not matched to a gene: 11. CDR3: CASSFVVGQRGSTDTQYF. CDR3 nucleotides: TGTGCCAGCAGCTTCGTGGTGGGTCAGCGGGGGAGCACAGATACGCAGTATTTT.

The CDR3, as DNA: TGCGCCAGCGGGGAGGGCTACGAGCAGTACTTC. This gives the protein CASGEGYEQYF. This chain uses TRBV5-1 with TRBJ2-7; TRBD2 aligns across 7 bases. With V trimmed by 7 bases and J by 3 bases, 1 base remained unmatched. This CDR3 has 11 residues. Germline lookup yields CDR1 SGHRS and CDR2 YFSETQ. Drawing the rest from reference TRBV5-1 and TRBJ2-7, the complete variable domain is KAGVTQTPRYLIKTRGQQVTLSCSPISGHRSVSWYQQTPGQGLQFLFEYFSETQRNKGNFPGRFSGRQFSNSRSEMNVSTLELGDSALYLCASGEGYEQYFGPGTRLTVT.

The chain links TRBV9 to TRBJ2-1, with 9 bases lining up with TRBD2. This CDR3 is 17 amino acids long. Unmatched junction bases numbered 11, after V lost 0 bases and J lost 7 bases. The germline CDR1 and CDR2 sequences are SGDLS and YYNGEE. The CDR3 is CASSVGVSGGPLNEQFF. For the CDR3, the DNA is TGTGCCAGCAGCGTAGGGGTCAGCGGGGGGCCTTTAAATGAGCAGTTCTTC.

This clone has just one count. At the DNA level, this CDR3 is encoded by other sequences in the same sample as well. This chain links TRBV19 with TRBJ1-3; no reliable D call. The germline V gene encodes CDR1 LNHDA and CDR2 SQIVND (reference sequence). The CDR3 sequence is 14 residues long. The V end lost 3 bases, the J end lost 0 bases, and 6 bases lay between the germline ends. CDR3 DNA: TGTGCCAGTAGTATTACGGGCTCTGGAAACACCATATATTTT. Translation: CASSITGSGNTIYF.

On this clone: It is unclear where the CDR3 begins or ends on the DNA, so no DNA is shown, and the CDR3 is as TCRdb lists it. V gene TRBV23-1 combines with J gene TRBJ1-2. TRBV23-1 is classed as an ORF, of uncertain function. Inclusive of both ends, the CDR3 amounts to 17 amino acids. The CDR3 protein is CASSYQTMATPSRGYTF.

The chain couples TRBV2 to TRBJ1-6, with 7 positions matching TRBD1. Germline CDR1 and CDR2: SNHLY and FYNNEI. Trimming removed 1 base from V and 5 bases from J; junction bases left unmatched: 2. This CDR3 has 15 residues. The CDR3 nucleotides are TGTGCCAGCAGTGAAGGAGACAGGGATAATTCACCCCTCCACTTT. Amino acid sequence: CASSEGDRDNSPLHF.

V is TRBV10-1 and J is TRBJ1-6; D uncertain. V lost 3 bases to trimming and J lost 10 bases, with 7 bases between them. This CDR3 comprises 12 residues. The germline V gene encodes CDR1 WNHNN and CDR2 SYGVQD (reference sequence). This CDR3 reads CASSDVRSPLHF. The CDR3 DNA reads TGCGCCAGCAGTGATGTTAGATCACCCCTCCACTTT.